These 3 T cell receptor beta chains came from one sample sequenced in a study of blood T cell repertoires in COVID-19. The method was immunoSEQ multiplex PCR; TCRdb's version includes in-frame clones alone and lacks a portion of them. This sample has roughly 220,000 clones; around four fifths occur once, and the top ten carry about 20%. The sequenced sample consisted of peripheral blood. Receptors originate from a man younger than 45 with active or convalescent COVID-19.

The rearrangement joins TRBV28 to TRBJ1-2; D gene unclear. The V end was cut by 7 bases, the J end by 0 bases, with 12 bases between. This CDR3 is 14 amino acids long. The V gene's germline CDR1 is MDHEN and CDR2 SYDVKM. CDR3 bases: TGTGCCAGCACCAACTCTAGAGCTAACTATGGCTACACCTTC. Translation gives CASTNSRANYGYTF.

The chain is built from TRBV30 and TRBJ2-1; D might be TRBD2 (5 bases). Deletions cut 3 bases from V and 0 bases from J, with 12 bases between. Germline CDR1 and CDR2: GTSNPN and SVGIG (reference sequence). The CDR3 is 15 residues long. For the CDR3, the DNA is TGTGCCTGGAGGGGGTTGGGGAGCTCCTACAATGAGCAGTTCTTC. Amino acid sequence: CAWRGLGSSYNEQFF.

V is TRBV28 and J is TRBJ1-2; 9 positions match TRBD1. The J segment lost 8 bases and the V segment lost 7 bases, leaving 17 bases of the junction unmatched. CDR1 MDHEN and CDR2 SYDVKM come from the germline V gene. The CDR3 loop spans 16 amino acids. CDR3 sequence (DNA): TGTGCCAGCAAGGAGAACCAGGGACAGGGAGGTCGGGGCTACACCTTC. The encoded protein is CASKENQGQGGRGYTF.